This TCR beta chain was retrieved from a study of T cell responses to AZD1222 COVID-19 vaccine. Study results and limitations: At baseline, just a handful of AZD1222 recipients tested seropositive. Distributed over spike, vaccine-associated CD4 TCRs predominated at 160-218 and 743-854. A rise in Spike-specific TCR breadth and depth followed two AZD1222 doses.

Using immunoSEQ multiplex PCR, the repertoire was profiled, and TCRdb retains in-frame clones only, with some absent. The sample contains 100,000 to 150,000 clones, about 93% of which appear only once. Germline V gives CDR1 SGHVS, CDR2 FNYEAQ. V lost 1 base, J lost 7 bases, and 14 bases lay in between. CDR3 length equals 15 residues. As to this clone: Its matching antigen is unknown.

The gene calls are TRBV7-6 and TRBJ1-5; unclear D gene. This sample comprised peripheral blood, obtained on day 0 of AZD1222 vaccination. The sequence was obtained from an adult in good health. CDR3 in amino acids: CASSLDTHGGQPQHF. CDR3 nucleotides: TGTGCCAGCAGCTTAGATACCCACGGCGGCCAGCCCCAGCATTTT.